These 15 T cell receptor beta chains originate from one sample sequenced in a study of T cell responses to AZD1222 COVID-19 vaccine. Sequenced by immunoSEQ multiplex PCR; TCRdb stores in-frame clones only, minus some. The data show about 79,000 clones, 75% to 85% seen once. The sequences come from peripheral blood, collected on day 0 of AZD1222 vaccination. Receptors originate from an adult in good health.

This clone was seen just once. The gene calls are TRBV5-1 and TRBJ2-3; 7 nucleotides align to TRBD2. CDR3 length: 16 residues. Germline V lookup: CDR1 SGHRS, CDR2 YFSETQ. With V trimmed by 1 base and J by 2 bases, 7 bases remained unmatched. CDR3 bases: TGCGCCAGCAGCTTGTCCCCTAGCGGACTCACAGATACGCAGTATTTT. Its translation: CASSLSPSGLTDTQYF.

The J gene is TRBJ2-2, the V gene TRBV6-5; maybe TRBD1 (5 bases). Germline V lookup: CDR1 MNHEY, CDR2 SVGAGI. Trimming took off 0 bases at V and 7 bases at J, with 9 bases between the two ends. CDR3 length: 14 amino acids. The CDR3 nucleotides are TGTGCCAGCAGTTACTCGCAGGGTGTCGGGGAGCTGTTTTTT. Translated, it gives CASSYSQGVGELFF.

The J gene is TRBJ2-1, the V gene TRBV5-1, with D uncertain. This CDR3 spans 12 amino acids. CDR1 is SGHRS and CDR2 is YFSETQ in the germline V gene. V was clipped by 5 bases and J by 5 bases, with 8 bases between them. The DNA of the CDR3 is TGCGCCAGCAGGCCGGATCACAATGAGCAGTTCTTC. Amino acids: CASRPDHNEQFF.

V usage is TRBV14 and J usage is TRBJ1-2; D perhaps matches TRBD1 (5 bases). V was shortened by 0 bases and J by 8 bases, with 13 bases between the two germline ends. CDR3 length equals 14 residues. Germline CDR1 reads SGHDN; CDR2 reads FVKESK. The CDR3 spells CASSQEWTLEGYTF. CDR3 DNA sequence: TGTGCCAGCAGCCAAGAGTGGACACTGGAAGGCTACACCTTC.

The V call is TRBV2, the J call TRBJ1-5, with D unresolved. V lost 1 base and J lost 4, with 11 bases in between. The CDR3 consists of 15 residues. Looked up from germline, CDR1 is SNHLY and CDR2 is FYNNEI. CDR3 amino acids: CASSEGVPGNQPQHF. The CDR3 DNA follows: TGTGCCAGCAGTGAAGGGGTCCCCGGGAATCAGCCCCAGCATTTT. Full variable domain (rest looked up from reference TRBV2 and TRBJ1-5): EPEVTQTPSHQVTQMGQEVILRCVPISNHLYFYWYRQILGQKVEFLVSFYNNEISEKSEIFDDQFSVERPDGSNFTLKIRSTKLEDSAMYFCASSEGVPGNQPQHFGDGTRLSIL.

The V call is TRBV6-5, the J call TRBJ1-5; D is perhaps TRBD1 (5 bases). V lost 4 bases and J lost 4, with 8 bases in between. Germline V gene data show CDR1 as MNHEY and CDR2 as SVGAGI. This CDR3 has 13 amino acids. The CDR3 region is CASSWGWNQPQHF. CDR3 nucleotide sequence: TGTGCCAGCAGTTGGGGCTGGAATCAGCCCCAGCATTTT.

This chain links TRBV30 with TRBJ1-3; D is undetermined. Germline V gene data show CDR1 as GTSNPN and CDR2 as SVGIG (reference sequence). The ends were cut back, 7 bases at V and 0 bases at J, with 10 bases in the middle. This CDR3 is built from 13 residues. CDR3: CAYLNGSGNTIYF. CDR3 sequence (DNA): TGTGCCTATCTAAATGGCTCTGGAAACACCATATATTTT.

This clone was picked up a small number of times. The chain carries TRBV5-4 and TRBJ2-7; D is possibly TRBD1 or TRBD2 (5 bases each). The CDR3 totals 15 residues. CDR1 is SGHNT, CDR2 YYREEE, per germline (reference sequence). V gave up 4 bases and J gave up 3 bases, with 17 bases separating them. The CDR3 DNA reads TGTGCCAGCAGCCTGGCCGGGGCGCCCGTCTACGAGCAGTACTTC. Translated: CASSLAGAPVYEQYF.

The chain employs TRBV21-1 and TRBJ1-4; the DNA was not compared with TRBD1, the D call given in the table. TRBV21-1 is annotated as a pseudogene. The CDR3 length is 13 residues. The CDR3 spells CASKQGGSEKLFF. The CDR3 nucleotides read TGTGCCAGCAAACAGGGGGGGAGTGAAAAACTGTTTTTT.

This clone was counted a single time. This chain uses TRBV5-8 with TRBJ2-5; 8 positions agree with TRBD1. Germline-derived CDR1 and CDR2 are SGHTS and YDEGEE. J was trimmed by 5 bases and V by 0 bases; bases with no gene match: 9. The CDR3 extends over 16 amino acids. CDR3 DNA: TGTGCCAGCAGCTTGGGGGACAGGAATAAGGGGGAGACCCAGTACTTC. As protein: CASSLGDRNKGETQYF.

This clone was seen a handful of times. The genes are TRBV6-5 and TRBJ1-1, with 10 nucleotides matching TRBD1. The ends lost 0 bases at V and 7 bases at J; junction bases unmatched: 5. This CDR3 has 15 residues. The germline gives CDR1 MNHEY, CDR2 SVGAGI. DNA of the CDR3: TGTGCCAGCAGTTACTCCCGGGACAGGGGAAATGAAGCTTTCTTT. Its translation: CASSYSRDRGNEAFF.

The gene calls are TRBV30 and TRBJ1-5, with no clear D. From germline, CDR1 is GTSNPN and CDR2 SVGIG (reference sequence). The V gene lost 2 bases and the J gene lost 2 bases, with 10 bases spanning the gap. The CDR3 has 14 amino acids. CDR3 region: CAWSFGPRNQPQHF. CDR3 bases: TGTGCCTGGAGTTTCGGGCCACGCAATCAGCCCCAGCATTTT.

The chain carries TRBV30 and TRBJ1-1; no clear D gene. The germline V gene encodes CDR1 GTSNPN and CDR2 SVGIG (reference sequence). V was clipped by 4 bases and J by 0 bases, with 24 bases between them. This CDR3 spans 18 amino acids. The CDR3 DNA sequence: TGTGCCTGGACTCCGGGAGGTCCGTGGCGGGGATTGAACACTGAAGCTTTCTTT. This codes for CAWTPGGPWRGLNTEAFF. The whole variable domain, remainder taken from reference TRBV30 and TRBJ1-1, is SQTIHQWPATLVQPVGSPLSLECTVEGTSNPNLYWYRQAAGRGLQLLFYSVGIGQISSEVPQNLSASRPQDRQFILSSKKLLLSDSGFYLCAWTPGGPWRGLNTEAFFGQGTRLTVV.

The rearrangement joins TRBV2 to TRBJ1-5, with D maybe TRBD1 (6 bases). With 4 bases removed from V and 4 bases from J, the gap between germline ends came to 11 bases. The CDR3 has 14 residues. The germline V gene has CDR1 SNHLY and CDR2 FYNNEI. In nucleotides, the CDR3 is TGTGCCAGCAGTGGGGCCAGGGGAAATCAGCCCCAGCATTTT. Protein: CASSGARGNQPQHF.

This clone was seen more than once but under ten times. The V and J genes are TRBV24-1 and TRBJ2-3, with D tentatively TRBD2 (5 bases). Per germline, CDR1 KGHDR and CDR2 SFDVKD. Trimming removed 0 bases from V and 4 bases from J, with 10 bases in between. This CDR3 has 15 amino acids. The CDR3 protein is CATSDLSQEADTQYF. CDR3 nucleotides: TGTGCCACCAGTGATTTGTCGCAGGAGGCAGATACGCAGTATTTT.